The text below deals with one T cell receptor beta chain. Its antigen is not identified. The sample belongs to a study of T cells in Graves' hyperthyroidism and ophthalmopathy. Study-wide results and caveats: Model predictions of ophthalmopathy came a median approximately seven months before onset.

Researchers took RNA transcripts and amplified the TCR beta CDR3 regions from them. Initially, a first-round RT-PCR of the TCR CDR3 employed the HTBI primer set. TCRdb used MiXCR to reprocess the multiplex PCR reads, holding one entry per CDR3 protein. The table includes 500,000 to 650,000 distinct CDR3 sequences, roughly 15% detected once. The receptor's source is a woman aged 18-29 years with Graves' ophthalmopathy. Sequencing was done on a sample of blood.

The CDR3 loop is CASGQGGTTNEKLFF. DNA for the CDR3: TGTGCCAGCGGACAGGGCGGAACAACTAATGAAAAACTGTTTTTT. This chain connects TRBV28 to TRBJ1-4, with TRBD1 matching 8 bases. The germline gives CDR1 MDHEN, CDR2 SYDVKM. The CDR3 has 15 residues. The V and J ends lost 8 bases and 0 bases, in that order; junction bases with no gene match: 5.